The 23 T cell receptor beta chains below come from one sample, sequenced in a study of T cells in Graves' hyperthyroidism and ophthalmopathy. Researchers took RNA transcripts and amplified the TCR beta CDR3 regions from them. The HTBI primer set served for first-round RT-PCR of the TCR CDR3. TCRdb re-derived calls from the multiplex PCR reads in MiXCR, one entry per CDR3 protein. The sample contains about 590,000 distinct CDR3 sequences, around 14% of which appear only once. The sample consisted of blood. These receptors all stem from a woman aged 25 to 39 with Graves' hyperthyroidism.

In this sample, this clonotype turned up a few times. The chain carries TRBV9 and TRBJ2-3; 7 nucleotides line up with TRBD2. The J segment lost 4 bases and the V segment lost 3 bases, leaving 5 bases of the junction unmatched. The CDR3 is made up of 14 amino acids. CDR1 is SGDLS and CDR2 is YYNGEE in the germline V gene. The CDR3 nucleotides read TGTGCCAGCAGCGGTCGACTAGCACCAGATACGCAGTATTTT. Protein: CASSGRLAPDTQYF.

As to this clonotype: Possible read error: a much larger clone is one base away. The J gene is TRBJ2-7, the V gene TRBV7-3; 7 bases fit TRBD1. Trimming removed 4 bases from V and 6 bases from J; junction bases left unmatched: 3. The CDR3 has 12 amino acids. Germline loops: CDR1 SGHTA, CDR2 FQGTGA. In DNA form, the CDR3 reads TGTGCCAGCAGCTCCGGACAGGCCGAGCAGTACTTC. Its translation is CASSSGQAEQYF.

This clonotype was seen at least ten times. The V call is TRBV28, the J call TRBJ2-1; 7 positions agree with TRBD2. Germline CDR1 and CDR2: MDHEN and SYDVKM. This CDR3 has 16 amino acids. Trimming removed 8 bases from V and 1 base from J; junction bases left unmatched: 11. The CDR3 DNA reads TGTGCCAGCTTGGCGGGAGTCGTCTATTCCTACAATGAGCAGTTCTTC. It translates to CASLAGVVYSYNEQFF.

Turning to this clonotype: The conserved final phenylalanine or tryptophan is absent from the CDR3, which likely points to a read error. The chain couples TRBV4-1 to TRBJ1-2, with 8 bases identical to TRBD1. The CDR3 totals 17 residues. With V trimmed by 3 bases and J by 0 bases, 9 bases remained unmatched. Germline CDR1 is MGHRA and CDR2 is YSYEKL. As DNA, the CDR3 is TGCGCCAGCAGCCAGATGCCAGGACAGGGACCTAACTATGGCTACACCCTC. Its translation: CASSQMPGQGPNYGYTL.

This clonotype was counted only a few times. The gene calls are TRBV5-4 and TRBJ1-6; D remains unclear. Per the germline V gene, CDR1 is SGHNT and CDR2 is YYREEE (reference sequence). The germline V and J ends were trimmed by 5 bases and 7 bases, with 13 bases remaining between them. This CDR3 spans 14 amino acids. The DNA for the CDR3 is TGTGCCAGCAGACCCGGACCGACCAATTCACCCCTCCACTTT. Translating gives CASRPGPTNSPLHF.

This clonotype was detected only a few times. The chain employs TRBV18 and TRBJ2-7; weak D call: TRBD1 (5 bases). There are 14 residues in the CDR3. Germline V lookup: CDR1 KGHSH, CDR2 LQKENI. The V gene lost 3 bases and the J gene lost 5 bases, with 14 bases spanning the gap. CDR3 coding DNA: TGTGCCAGCTCACCTCGTTCAGGGTACCACGAGCAGTACTTC. Translated, it gives CASSPRSGYHEQYF.

This clonotype was detected ten times or more. The V and J genes are TRBV27 and TRBJ2-7; D is perhaps TRBD1 (6 bases). This CDR3 is 14 amino acids long. Trimming removed 3 bases from V and 3 bases from J, with 12 bases in between. From germline, CDR1 is MNHEY and CDR2 SMNVEV (reference sequence). The chain's CDR3 is CASSFGRGFYEQYF. In DNA, the CDR3 is TGTGCCAGCAGTTTCGGAAGGGGGTTCTACGAGCAGTACTTC.

The sample holds many counts of this clonotype. V is TRBV30 and J is TRBJ1-2; tentatively, D is TRBD1 (5 bases). Germline V gene lookup returns CDR1 GTSNPN and CDR2 SVGIG (reference sequence). This CDR3 region has 14 residues. Trimming stripped 3 bases from V and 7 bases from J, with 18 bases between. The CDR3 coding sequence is TGTGCCTGGAGGCCGGGCCAGGGAGGGCTTGGCTACACCTTC. Protein: CAWRPGQGGLGYTF.

This clonotype was seen at least ten times. The genes are TRBV20-1 and TRBJ1-1; D unresolved. V was cut by 6 bases and J by 3 bases, with 8 bases left in between. Germline CDR1 and CDR2: DFQATT and SNEGSKA (reference sequence). The CDR3 length is 11 residues. The chain's CDR3 is CSAPSDTEAFF. Here the CDR3 DNA reads TGCAGTGCCCCCAGCGACACTGAAGCTTTCTTT.

This clonotype was found many times. The chain employs TRBV20-1 and TRBJ1-6; 8 bases line up with TRBD1. This CDR3 contains 16 residues. Germline CDR1 reads DFQATT; CDR2 reads SNEGSKA (reference sequence). V was pared by 5 bases and J by 6 bases, with 12 bases of the junction left unmatched. The CDR3 DNA is TGCAGTGCTGCCCGACCCCTCAGGGGGCTTAATTCACCCCTCCACTTT. Its protein is CSAARPLRGLNSPLHF.

V and J are TRBV28 and TRBJ2-7; no firm D call. Germline V gene lookup returns CDR1 MDHEN and CDR2 SYDVKM. The V end was cut by 2 bases, the J end by 5 bases, with 10 bases between. This CDR3 is 13 amino acids long. The CDR3 loop reads CASSLGLIHEQYF. The CDR3 bases are TGTGCCAGCAGTTTAGGGTTGATTCACGAGCAGTACTTC.

The rearrangement uses TRBV19 and TRBJ2-4; possible D gene TRBD2, 5 bases. The CDR3 covers 16 residues. CDR1 and CDR2 (germline): LNHDA, SQIVND (reference sequence). Trimming removed 7 bases from V and 1 base from J, with 17 bases in between. CDR3: CASNEKRSRAKNIQYF. In DNA, the CDR3 is TGTGCCAGTAATGAGAAGCGGTCGAGGGCCAAAAACATTCAGTACTTC.

This clonotype has more than one count but fewer than ten. V and J are TRBV14 and TRBJ2-7; no clear D gene. Per germline, CDR1 SGHDN and CDR2 FVKESK. This CDR3 has 15 amino acids. V was shortened by 2 bases and J by 2 bases, with 13 bases between the two germline ends. The CDR3 DNA reads TGTGCCAGCAGCCAACTCCCTGCGGTAACCTACGAGCAGTACTTC. Residues: CASSQLPAVTYEQYF. Full variable domain (missing parts from reference TRBV14 and TRBJ2-7): EAGVTQFPSHSVIEKGQTVTLRCDPISGHDNLYWYRRVMGKEIKFLLHFVKESKQDESGMPNNRFLAERTGGTYSTLKVQPAELEDSGVYFCASSQLPAVTYEQYFGPGTRLTVT.

This clonotype has only a few counts. This sequence joins TRBV6-5 and TRBJ2-3, with D tentatively TRBD1 (6 bases). The CDR3 consists of 15 residues. Germline V gene sequence: CDR1 MNHEY, CDR2 SVGAGI. Trimming left V 2 bases short and J 0 bases short, with 9 bases between. The CDR3, as DNA: TGTGCCAGCAGTTACCAGGGGAAGAGCACAGATACGCAGTATTTT. It encodes CASSYQGKSTDTQYF.

This clonotype was observed at least ten times. This chain uses TRBV7-2 with TRBJ2-3; 12 nucleotides match TRBD2. Per germline, CDR1 SGHTA and CDR2 FQGNSA. This CDR3 spans 16 amino acids. The ends lost 5 bases at V and 3 bases at J; junction bases unmatched: 6. The CDR3 here is CASSKAGTSGTDTQYF. In nucleotides, the CDR3 is TGTGCCAGCAGCAAGGCCGGGACTAGCGGGACAGATACGCAGTATTTT. The full variable domain, its missing parts supplied by reference TRBV7-2 and TRBJ2-3, is GAGVSQSPSNKVTEKGKDVELRCDPISGHTALYWYRQSLGQGLEFLIYFQGNSAPDKSGLPSDRFSAERTGGSVSTLTIQRTQQEDSAVYLCASSKAGTSGTDTQYFGPGTRLTVL.

This clonotype came up many times. The CDR3 here is CASSSTKQGFLYGYTF. The CDR3 nucleotides read TGTGCCAGCAGTTCGACGAAACAGGGGTTCCTTTATGGCTACACCTTC. This chain connects TRBV27 to TRBJ1-2; TRBD1 aligns across 7 bases. The germline gives CDR1 MNHEY, CDR2 SMNVEV (reference sequence). V lost 4 bases and J lost 5; bases outside the gene matches: 13. The CDR3 extends over 16 amino acids.

The genes are TRBV7-8 and TRBJ2-7; D might be TRBD2 (6 bases). Germline assignment: CDR1 SGHVS and CDR2 FQNEAQ. The ends were cut back, 1 base at V and 3 bases at J, with 16 bases in the middle. CDR3 length: 16 residues. CDR3 sequence (DNA): TGTGCCAGCAGCTTAGGTGCGACGGGAGTATACTACGAGCAGTACTTC. It translates to CASSLGATGVYYEQYF.

This clonotype was seen many times. This chain joins TRBV7-3 and TRBJ2-6; D uncertain. This CDR3 has 16 amino acids. Germline V gene data show CDR1 as SGHTA and CDR2 as FQGTGA. With 5 bases removed from V and 0 bases from J, the gap between germline ends came to 11 bases. The DNA of the CDR3 is TGTGCCAGCAGCCAGACCGCGAACTCTGGGGCCAACGTCCTGACTTTC. Translating gives CASSQTANSGANVLTF.

This clonotype was seen repeatedly, ten times or more. The rearrangement links TRBV30 to TRBJ2-1; D may be TRBD1 or TRBD2 (6 bases each). CDR3 length: 16 residues. The V end lost 2 bases, the J end lost 6 bases, and 20 bases lay between the germline ends. Germline V lookup: CDR1 GTSNPN, CDR2 SVGIG (reference sequence). The CDR3 nucleotides read TGTGCCTGGAGTCCGACCGCTGGTAGGGGGGTCAATGAGCAGTTCTTC. Protein product: CAWSPTAGRGVNEQFF.

This clonotype was detected many times. V gene TRBV5-1 combines with J gene TRBJ2-4; 7 bases match TRBD2. Losses at the gene ends were 3 bases for V and 1 base for J; bases not matched to a gene: 4. Germline assignment: CDR1 SGHRS and CDR2 YFSETQ. CDR3 size: 15 residues. In DNA form, the CDR3 reads TGCGCCAGCAGCTCGGGGGGAAGGGCCAAAAACATTCAGTACTTC. Amino acid sequence: CASSSGGRAKNIQYF. Drawing the rest from reference TRBV5-1 and TRBJ2-4, the complete variable domain is KAGVTQTPRYLIKTRGQQVTLSCSPISGHRSVSWYQQTPGQGLQFLFEYFSETQRNKGNFPGRFSGRQFSNSRSEMNVSTLELGDSALYLCASSSGGRAKNIQYFGAGTRLSVL.

The chain combines TRBV27 with TRBJ1-5; D unresolved. The V and J ends lost 5 bases and 5 bases respectively, with 10 bases between them. Germline V lookup: CDR1 MNHEY, CDR2 SMNVEV (reference sequence). The CDR3 is made up of 13 amino acids. The CDR3 sequence: CASSQHPHQPQHF. CDR3 nucleotide sequence: TGTGCCAGCAGTCAACACCCACATCAGCCCCAGCATTTT.

Many counts were recorded for this clonotype. The V call is TRBV6-1, the J call TRBJ2-7; 9 nucleotides line up with TRBD2. CDR1 and CDR2 from the germline V gene are MNHNS and SASEGT. Trimming removed 5 bases from V and 1 base from J; junction bases left unmatched: 12. CDR3 length equals 17 residues. As DNA, the CDR3 is TGTGCCAGCAGTCAAAACTCACCCCTAGCGGGATCCTACGAGCAGTACTTC. The encoded protein is CASSQNSPLAGSYEQYF.

V gene TRBV24-1 combines with J gene TRBJ1-2, with D unresolved. Germline CDR1 reads KGHDR; CDR2 reads SFDVKD. The CDR3 runs 18 residues. The V gene lost 7 bases and the J gene lost 0 bases, with 23 bases spanning the gap. The CDR3 bases are TGTGCCACCAGGGGCATATACTCTCAAATGAAAGCTAACTATGGCTACACCTTC. Encoded protein: CATRGIYSQMKANYGYTF.